This T cell receptor (beta chain) was sequenced for a study of T cells after yellow fever vaccination. TCRdb analysed the 5' RACE reads with MiXCR anew, one entry per CDR3 protein. The sample lists some 600,000 distinct CDR3 sequences; 10% to 15% were seen once. The CDR3 contains 15 residues. From germline, CDR1 is DFQATT and CDR2 SNEGSKA (reference sequence). V lost 6 bases to trimming and J lost 6 bases, with 21 bases between them. The rearrangement uses TRBV20-1 and TRBJ1-5, with D possibly TRBD1 on 5 matching bases. The sequencing here drew on PBMCs, taken on the day of the yellow fever booster vaccination. The TCR was taken from a man younger than 40 who received the YFV17D yellow fever vaccine. CDR3 coding DNA: TGCAGTGCCCCTCTTAAGGCCTGGGGGACTCAGCCCCAGCATTTT. Amino acids: CSAPLKAWGTQPQHF.